The 11 T cell receptor beta chains given below trace back to one sample, sequenced in a study of neoadjuvant anti-PD-1 for oral cavity cancer. Time point meaning: after neoadjuvant nivolumab, at surgical resection. Assay: immunoSEQ multiplex PCR; the TCRdb copy retains only in-frame clones and omits some. The sample comprises 30,000 or so clones, around four fifths of which are singletons, and roughly 3.2% rests with the top ten. This specimen was PBMCs, taken after nivolumab (anti-PD-1) treatment. All receptors come from a person aged 35-80 years with oral cavity squamous cell carcinoma.

This chain links TRBV7-9 with TRBJ2-5; 10 bases fit TRBD1. This CDR3 region has 15 residues. Germline assignment: CDR1 SEHNR and CDR2 FQNEAQ (reference sequence). Germline trimming cut 5 bases from V and 3 bases from J; bases unmatched to any gene: 6. The CDR3 sequence: CASSNRQGAKETQYF. For the CDR3, the DNA is TGTGCCAGCAGCAATAGACAGGGGGCTAAAGAGACCCAGTACTTC. Using reference TRBV7-9 and TRBJ2-5 for the parts outside the CDR3, the full variable domain is DTGVSQNPRHKITKRGQNVTFRCDPISEHNRLYWYRQTLGQGPEFLTYFQNEAQLEKSRLLSDRFSAERPKGSFSTLEIQRTEQGDSAMYLCASSNRQGAKETQYFGPGTRLLVL.

This sequence joins TRBV28 and TRBJ1-2; D gene unclear. The CDR3 length is 13 residues. V was clipped by 3 bases and J by 6 bases, with 11 bases between them. Germline V CDR1 and CDR2: MDHEN, SYDVKM. Here the CDR3 DNA reads TGTGCCAGCAGTTTCGGCCCGGCCAATGGCTACACCTTC. Protein sequence: CASSFGPANGYTF.

The genes are TRBV6-5 and TRBJ1-1; 7 positions agree with TRBD1. This CDR3 comprises 15 residues. V dropped 6 bases and J dropped 1; count of bases not matched to a gene: 8. Germline assignment: CDR1 MNHEY and CDR2 SVGAGI. The CDR3 spells CASSPKGDRNTEAFF. As DNA, the CDR3 is TGTGCCAGCAGCCCAAAGGGGGACAGGAACACTGAAGCTTTCTTT.

The chain joins TRBV29-1 to TRBJ1-1, with a weak D call TRBD1 (5 bases). CDR1 SQVTM and CDR2 ANQGSEA come from the germline V gene. Trimming stripped 8 bases from V and 1 base from J, with 17 bases between. The CDR3 has 14 residues. CDR3 residues: CSSRDGGQNTEAFF. Written as DNA, the CDR3 is TGCAGCTCCCGGGATGGTGGACAGAACACTGAAGCTTTCTTT. The full variable domain, completed using reference TRBV29-1 and TRBJ1-1, is SAVISQKPSRDICQRGTSLTIQCQVDSQVTMMFWYRQQPGQSLTLIATANQGSEATYESGFVIDKFPISRPNLTFSTLTVSNMSPEDSSIYLCSSRDGGQNTEAFFGQGTRLTVV.

This chain connects TRBV4-3 to TRBJ1-4; unclear D gene. This CDR3 comprises 13 residues. With 1 base removed from V and 8 bases from J, the gap between germline ends came to 8 bases. Germline V CDR1 and CDR2: LGHNA, YSLEER. CDR3: CASSQGPVEKLFF. CDR3 coding DNA: TGCGCCAGCAGCCAAGGACCAGTGGAAAAACTGTTTTTT.

The rearrangement uses TRBV9 and TRBJ2-3, with a tentative D call TRBD1 (5 bases). The CDR3 has 15 residues. Germline V CDR1 and CDR2: SGDLS, YYNGEE. V lost 0 bases and J lost 0, with 8 bases in between. The CDR3 DNA is TGTGCCAGCAGCGTAGGGACAACTAGCACAGATACGCAGTATTTT. Translated: CASSVGTTSTDTQYF.

V gene TRBV5-5 combines with J gene TRBJ2-7; 9 nucleotides agree with TRBD1. CDR1 and CDR2 from the germline V gene are SGHKS and YYEKEE (reference sequence). The ends lost 2 bases at V and 0 bases at J; junction bases unmatched: 3. The CDR3 runs to 15 residues. CDR3 sequence (DNA): TGTGCCAGCAGCTTAACGGGACAGGGCTCCTACGAGCAGTACTTC. Its translation is CASSLTGQGSYEQYF.

Only one count was recorded for this clone. The chain links TRBV5-5 to TRBJ1-1; TRBD1 might be the D (6 bases). Germline-derived CDR1 and CDR2 are SGHKS and YYEKEE (reference sequence). The CDR3 runs 14 residues. V was cut by 0 bases and J by 6 bases, with 12 bases left in between. CDR3 DNA sequence: TGTGCCAGCAGCTTGGGGGCAGGGGACGCTGAAGCTTTCTTT. This encodes CASSLGAGDAEAFF.

This chain links TRBV19 with TRBJ1-4; D is possibly TRBD1 (5 bases). V lost 3 bases to trimming and J lost 6 bases, with 14 bases between them. CDR1 is LNHDA, CDR2 SQIVND, per germline (reference sequence). The CDR3 consists of 15 residues. The DNA for the CDR3 is TGTGCCAGTAGTATCGGGGGGAGATCGGATGAAAAACTGTTTTTT. Amino acids: CASSIGGRSDEKLFF.

The genes are TRBV28 and TRBJ2-7; the match to TRBD1 covers 12 bases. Losses at the gene ends were 2 bases for V and 1 base for J; bases not matched to a gene: 3. CDR1 MDHEN and CDR2 SYDVKM come from the germline V gene. The CDR3 covers 16 residues. CDR3 nucleotides: TGTGCCAGCAGTTTAGGGACAGGGGGCGCTTCCTACGAGCAGTACTTC. Its protein is CASSLGTGGASYEQYF.

The rearrangement joins TRBV7-9 to TRBJ2-5, with D possibly TRBD2 on 6 matching bases. V was pared by 5 bases and J by 6 bases, with 13 bases between. The CDR3 consists of 13 residues. Germline V gene sequence: CDR1 SEHNR, CDR2 FQNEAQ (reference sequence). The CDR3 region is CASSKTSTQTQYF. CDR3 coding DNA: TGTGCCAGCAGCAAAACTAGCACTCAGACCCAGTACTTC.